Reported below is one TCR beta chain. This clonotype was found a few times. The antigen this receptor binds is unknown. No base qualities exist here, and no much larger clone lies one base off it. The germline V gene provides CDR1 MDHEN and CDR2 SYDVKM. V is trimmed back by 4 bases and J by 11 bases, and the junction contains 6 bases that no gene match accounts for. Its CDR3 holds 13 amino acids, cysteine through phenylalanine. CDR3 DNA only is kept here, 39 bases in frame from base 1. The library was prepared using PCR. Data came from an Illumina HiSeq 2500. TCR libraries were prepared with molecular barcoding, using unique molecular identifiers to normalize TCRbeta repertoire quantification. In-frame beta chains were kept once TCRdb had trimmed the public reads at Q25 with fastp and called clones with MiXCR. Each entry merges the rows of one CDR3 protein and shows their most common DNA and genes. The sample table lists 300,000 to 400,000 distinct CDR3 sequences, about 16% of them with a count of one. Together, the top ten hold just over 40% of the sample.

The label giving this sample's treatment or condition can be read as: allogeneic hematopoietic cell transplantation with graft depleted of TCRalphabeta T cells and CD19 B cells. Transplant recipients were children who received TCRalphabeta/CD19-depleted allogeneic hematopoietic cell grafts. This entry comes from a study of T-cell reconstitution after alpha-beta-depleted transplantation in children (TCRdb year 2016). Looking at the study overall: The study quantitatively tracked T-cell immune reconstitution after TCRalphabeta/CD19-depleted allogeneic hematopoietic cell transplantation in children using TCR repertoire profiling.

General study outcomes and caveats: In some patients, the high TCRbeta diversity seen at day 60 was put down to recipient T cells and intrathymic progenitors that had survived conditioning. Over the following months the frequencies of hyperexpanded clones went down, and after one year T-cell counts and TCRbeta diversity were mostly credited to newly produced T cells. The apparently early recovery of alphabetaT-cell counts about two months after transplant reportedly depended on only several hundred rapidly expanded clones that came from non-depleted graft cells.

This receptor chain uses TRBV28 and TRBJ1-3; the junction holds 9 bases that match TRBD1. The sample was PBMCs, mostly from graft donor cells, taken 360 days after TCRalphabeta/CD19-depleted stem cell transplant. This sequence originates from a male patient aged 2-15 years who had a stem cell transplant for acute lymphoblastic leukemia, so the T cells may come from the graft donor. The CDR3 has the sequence CASSSDRGWAIYF. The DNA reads TGTGCCAGCAGTTCCGACAGGGGGTGGGCCATATATTTT.